Listed below are T cell receptor beta chains from one sample, sequenced in a study of identical twins. TCRdb ran MiXCR on the 5' RACE reads and lists one entry per CDR3 protein. The table has just over 500,000 distinct CDR3 sequences, about 20% seen once. The same sample was also studied in work on T cells expressing NK-cell markers.

The sample consisted of CD4+ T cells sorted from blood. The receptors were gathered from a woman under 30 in good health. Both conserved end residues are part of each CDR3. The D gene is left open where the match is weak. For some rows the clone size is stated as once, few or many, or as a class when expanded; others skip it.

CDR3	DNA	V	J	size	D
CASSEWGKGGAEAFF	TGTGCCAGCAGTGAGTGGGGTAAAGGTGGTGCTGAAGCTTTCTTT	TRBV6-1	TRBJ1-1	.	.
CSASRGDGTQYF	TGCAGTGCTAGTAGGGGGGACGGGACCCAGTACTTC	TRBV20-1	TRBJ2-5	.	.
CAISVSGLAQFF	TGTGCCATCAGTGTTTCGGGACTAGCCCAGTTCTTC	TRBV10-3	TRBJ2-1	many	TRBD2
CSARVGALTTYEQYF	TGCAGTGCTAGAGTGGGGGCTTTAACGACCTACGAGCAGTACTTC	TRBV20-1	TRBJ2-7	few	.
CASSGLAGPRSLTDEQFF	TGTGCCAGCAGCGGACTAGCGGGCCCAAGGTCCTTGACGGATGAGCAGTTCTTC	TRBV9	TRBJ2-1	.	TRBD2
CASSLALSRPIQNYGYTF	TGTGCCAGCAGTTTAGCGCTTTCTAGGCCCATACAGAACTATGGCTACACCTTC	TRBV12-3/TRBV12-4	TRBJ1-2	few	.
CSALSVVADEAFF	TGCAGTGCTCTTTCAGTGGTAGCGGATGAAGCTTTCTTT	TRBV20-1	TRBJ1-1	few	.
CASSRAGVGKTQYF	TGTGCCAGCAGCCGCGCCGGGGTTGGGAAGACCCAGTACTTC	TRBV6-1	TRBJ2-5	.	.
CASSYSASGRAGRSQETQYF	TGTGCCAGCAGTTACTCGGCTAGCGGGAGGGCCGGTCGATCCCAAGAGACCCAGTACTTC	TRBV6-2/TRBV6-3	TRBJ2-5	.	TRBD2
CAISESPRQPQHF	TGTGCCATCAGTGAGTCCCCACGGCAGCCCCAGCATTTT	TRBV10-3	TRBJ1-5	.	.
CASSFSGLAGDGKALTDTQYF	TGTGCCAGCAGTTTTTCGGGACTAGCGGGAGATGGGAAGGCGCTCACAGATACGCAGTATTTT	TRBV12-3/TRBV12-4	TRBJ2-3	few	TRBD2
CAISVGVSSGNTIYF	TGTGCCATCAGTGTGGGGGTCAGCTCTGGAAACACCATATATTTT	TRBV10-3	TRBJ1-3	few	.
CASSYSRPRDTEAFF	TGTGCCAGCAGTTACTCGCGGCCTCGGGACACTGAAGCTTTCTTT	TRBV6-5	TRBJ1-1	few	.
CASSHDRGETDTQYF	TGTGCCAGCAGCCACGACAGGGGCGAAACAGATACGCAGTATTTT	TRBV7-9	TRBJ2-3	.	TRBD1
CASRDRGFPFYGYTF	TGTGCCAGCAGGGACAGGGGCTTTCCTTTCTATGGCTACACCTTC	TRBV2	TRBJ1-2	.	TRBD1
CASSRLAGGPEQFF	TGTGCCAGCAGTCGACTAGCGGGGGGGCCTGAGCAGTTCTTC	TRBV12-3/TRBV12-4	TRBJ2-1	.	TRBD2
CASSYHAGVYEQYF	TGTGCCAGCAGTTACCATGCAGGGGTCTACGAGCAGTACTTC	TRBV6-5	TRBJ2-7	many	.
CASSPRGHIYEQYF	TGTGCCAGCAGTCCAAGGGGACATATCTACGAGCAGTACTTC	TRBV12-3/TRBV12-4	TRBJ2-7	few	.
CASSLDPSGEAFF	TGCGCCAGCAGCTTGGACCCCTCAGGTGAAGCTTTCTTT	TRBV5-1	TRBJ1-1	few	.
CSARPRTGNQPQHF	TGCAGTGCTAGGCCGCGGACAGGCAATCAGCCCCAGCATTTT	TRBV20-1	TRBJ1-5	.	.
CASSGKGPRGETQYF	TGTGCCAGCAGTGGAAAGGGACCCCGGGGGGAGACCCAGTACTTC	TRBV9	TRBJ2-5	few	.
CSAPRAGAFGETQYF	TGCAGTGCTCCCAGAGCGGGAGCGTTCGGAGAGACCCAGTACTTC	TRBV20-1	TRBJ2-5	.	TRBD2
CATSNSGANVLTF	TGTGCCACCAGTAACTCTGGGGCCAACGTCCTGACTTTC	TRBV15	TRBJ2-6	.	.
CASSPGPPDYNEQYF	TGTGCCAGCTCACCGGGACCGCCGGATTACAACGAGCAGTACTTC	TRBV18	TRBJ2-7	.	.
CSAPKGRFIETQYF	TGCAGTGCCCCGAAAGGCCGATTTATCGAGACCCAGTACTTC	TRBV20-1	TRBJ2-5	.	.
CSAPDTNTGELFF	TGCAGTGCTCCGGACACTAACACCGGGGAGCTGTTTTTT	TRBV20-1	TRBJ2-2	.	.
CASSERVKQNNEQFF	TGTGCCAGCAGCGAACGCGTAAAACAGAACAATGAGCAGTTCTTC	TRBV2	TRBJ2-1	once	.
CSVEFRPGLEQYF	TGCAGCGTTGAATTCCGACCGGGGCTCGAGCAGTACTTC	TRBV29-1	TRBJ2-7	.	.
CATSDPQGGGGTDTQYF	TGTGCCACCAGTGACCCCCAGGGGGGCGGGGGCACAGATACGCAGTATTTT	TRBV24-1	TRBJ2-3	few	.
CASSFPSGTGKYEQYF	TGTGCCAGCAGTTTTCCTTCCGGGACAGGGAAGTACGAGCAGTACTTC	TRBV6-5	TRBJ2-7	once	TRBD1
CSARSSGGGLIQNEQFF	TGCAGTGCTAGGTCTAGCGGGGGGGGCCTCATACAAAATGAGCAGTTCTTC	TRBV20-1	TRBJ2-1	few	TRBD2
CARSSRLLCTYEQYF	TGTGCCAGGAGCTCCCGGCTCCTCTGCACCTACGAGCAGTACTTC	TRBV5-6	TRBJ2-7	.	.
CSARVTSGRAVAKNIQYF	TGCAGTGCTCGAGTGACTAGCGGGAGGGCGGTGGCCAAAAACATTCAGTACTTC	TRBV20-1	TRBJ2-4	once	TRBD2
CASSPSGGNTGELFF	TGTGCCAGCAGCCCTAGCGGGGGGAACACCGGGGAGCTGTTTTTT	TRBV12-3/TRBV12-4	TRBJ2-2	many	TRBD2
CASSWTGITNSPLHF	TGTGCCAGCAGCTGGACAGGCATAACTAATTCACCCCTCCACTTT	TRBV28	TRBJ1-6	.	TRBD1
CATSDWERDPLYNEQFF	TGTGCCACGTCGGATTGGGAACGGGACCCCTTATACAATGAGCAGTTCTTC	TRBV10-3	TRBJ2-1	.	.
CAIRTSSDNEQFF	TGTGCCATTCGGACTAGCTCCGACAATGAGCAGTTCTTC	TRBV10-3	TRBJ2-1	few	TRBD2
CSVAGTGGAEQYF	TGCAGCGTGGCCGGCACGGGGGGCGCCGAGCAGTACTTC	TRBV29-1	TRBJ2-7	.	.